A selection of T cell receptor beta chains follows, all from one sample in a study of T cells after yellow fever vaccination. TCRdb redid the calling of the 5' RACE reads with MiXCR, one entry per CDR3 protein. The data contain around 67,000 distinct CDR3 sequences, roughly 6.9% of them singletons. The sequencing here drew on CD8+ T cells sorted from PBMCs, taken less than 6 days after the first yellow fever vaccination. The source is a man aged 18 to 29 who received the YFV17D yellow fever vaccine. Both conserved end residues are part of each CDR3. The D gene is left open where the match is weak. Size tells how often a clone was seen (once, few, many) or the class of an expanded clone, and some rows leave it out.

length,size,V,J,D,CDR3,DNA
15,NA,TRBV7-8,TRBJ2-3,TRBD2,CASTSGGGLTDTQYF,TGTGCCAGCACCTCGGGCGGGGGTCTCACAGATACGCAGTATTTT
13,few,TRBV27,TRBJ1-5,NA,CASSLFEYQPQHF,TGTGCCAGCAGTTTATTCGAGTATCAGCCCCAGCATTTT
16,NA,TRBV27,TRBJ1-4,NA,CASSLEFRGGSEKLFF,TGTGCCAGCAGTTTAGAGTTCCGGGGGGGAAGTGAAAAACTGTTTTTT
18,many,TRBV6-1,TRBJ1-1,NA,CASSEFWGLSLMNTEAFF,TGTGCCAGCAGTGAATTCTGGGGCCTCTCCCTTATGAACACTGAAGCTTTCTTT
16,few,TRBV4-1,TRBJ2-2,TRBD2,CASSQRSGGYGGELFF,TGCGCCAGCAGCCAACGCAGCGGGGGGTATGGCGGGGAGCTGTTTTTT
18,few,TRBV30,TRBJ2-6,NA,CAWNRLEGHLTGANVLTF,TGTGCCTGGAATAGATTGGAGGGGCATTTAACGGGGGCCAACGTCCTGACTTTC
16,many,TRBV11-2,TRBJ2-1,NA,CASSLALAGTYNEQFF,TGTGCCAGCAGCTTAGCTCTGGCTGGGACTTACAATGAGCAGTTCTTC
15,few,TRBV7-3,TRBJ2-5,NA,CASSLYPGVQETQYF,TGTGCCAGCAGCTTATATCCAGGGGTACAAGAGACCCAGTACTTC
14,few,TRBV7-3,TRBJ2-1,TRBD2,CASSLSGGGNEQFF,TGTGCCAGCAGCTTAAGCGGGGGGGGCAATGAGCAGTTCTTC
17,many,TRBV6-1,TRBJ1-1,TRBD1,CASSQQTGQDFLTEAFF,TGTGCCAGCAGTCAACAAACAGGACAGGACTTTCTAACTGAAGCTTTCTTT
17,many,TRBV4-2,TRBJ2-1,TRBD2,CASSQDPMVAGDNEQFF,TGTGCCAGCAGCCAAGACCCGATGGTAGCGGGGGACAATGAGCAGTTCTTC
16,NA,TRBV9,TRBJ2-5,TRBD2,CASSVGGGVMEETQYF,TGTGCCAGCAGCGTAGGGGGAGGGGTGATGGAGGAGACCCAGTACTTC
15,many,TRBV28,TRBJ2-1,NA,CASSLMTDSEDEQFF,TGTGCCAGCAGTCTAATGACCGACAGTGAGGATGAGCAGTTCTTC
16,NA,TRBV7-6,TRBJ2-1,TRBD1,CASSLSAGGNYNEQFF,TGTGCCAGCAGCTTGTCAGCAGGGGGTAACTACAATGAGCAGTTCTTC
13,NA,TRBV9,TRBJ1-2,TRBD1,CASGQGGGYGYTF,TGTGCCAGCGGACAGGGGGGGGGCTATGGCTACACCTTC
14,NA,TRBV7-2,TRBJ1-6,TRBD1,CASSSTGSNSPLHF,TGTGCCAGCAGCTCGACAGGGAGTAATTCACCCCTCCACTTT
14,many,TRBV12-3/TRBV12-4,TRBJ2-7,NA,CASSPGQTYYEQYF,TGTGCCAGCAGCCCTGGACAGACCTACTACGAGCAGTACTTC
15,few,TRBV7-9,TRBJ2-2,TRBD1,CASSLSGRGNGELFF,TGTGCCAGCAGCTTAAGTGGCAGGGGGAACGGGGAGCTGTTTTTT
14,many,TRBV6-4,TRBJ2-6,NA,CASSQNSGANVLTF,TGTGCCAGCAGTCAAAACTCTGGGGCCAACGTCCTGACTTTC
14,few,TRBV7-2,TRBJ2-7,TRBD1,CASSPGQDTYEQYF,TGTGCCAGCAGCCCCGGACAGGATACCTACGAGCAGTACTTC
15,NA,TRBV5-1,TRBJ1-1,NA,CASSLAGGLASEAFF,TGCGCCAGCAGCTTGGCAGGAGGGCTGGCGTCTGAAGCTTTCTTT
14,few,TRBV4-3,TRBJ1-1,NA,CASSQDRGNTEAFF,TGCGCCAGCAGCCAAGATCGGGGGAACACTGAAGCTTTCTTT
15,NA,TRBV29-1,TRBJ1-1,TRBD1,CSVRTPETGGTEAFF,TGCAGCGTGCGAACCCCGGAGACAGGGGGCACTGAAGCGTTCTTT
16,few,TRBV6-2/TRBV6-3,TRBJ2-1,NA,CASSPSGRGSYNEQFF,TGTGCCAGCAGCCCCTCCGGGCGGGGCTCCTACAATGAGCAGTTCTTC
13,many,TRBV5-1,TRBJ2-1,NA,CASSLTSDYEQFF,TGCGCCAGCAGCCTCACTAGTGACTATGAGCAGTTCTTC
15,NA,TRBV12-3/TRBV12-4,TRBJ2-5,TRBD1,CASSPGGTGEETQYF,TGTGCCAGCAGTCCGGGGGGGACAGGGGAAGAGACCCAGTACTTC
16,few,TRBV11-2,TRBJ1-1,TRBD1,CASSPRDRHRSTEAFF,TGTGCCAGCAGCCCCCGGGACAGGCACCGGAGCACTGAAGCTTTCTTT
14,NA,TRBV7-9,TRBJ1-5,NA,CASSPRGEYQPQHF,TGTGCCAGCAGCCCTCGCGGGGAGTATCAGCCCCAGCATTTT
14,many,TRBV4-2,TRBJ1-5,NA,CASSQEQGDQPQHF,TGTGCCAGCAGCCAAGAGCAGGGAGACCAGCCCCAGCATTTT
13,many,TRBV12-3/TRBV12-4,TRBJ2-7,TRBD1,CASSLPGGYEQYF,TGTGCCAGCAGTTTACCAGGGGGCTACGAGCAGTACTTC
14,NA,TRBV7-8,TRBJ1-4,NA,CASSLSSQGEKLFF,TGTGCCAGCAGCTTATCCTCGCAGGGTGAAAAACTGTTTTTT
11,NA,TRBV7-9,TRBJ2-3,NA,CASSLYDTQYF,TGTGCCAGCAGCTTATACGATACGCAGTATTTT
14,few,TRBV5-1,TRBJ1-1,TRBD1,CASSPTGWEEKAFF,TGCGCCAGCAGCCCGACAGGGTGGGAGGAAAAAGCTTTCTTT
13,few,TRBV19,TRBJ2-1,TRBD1,CALVDPSGGEQFF,TGTGCCCTCGTAGATCCATCAGGGGGCGAGCAGTTCTTC
16,many,TRBV19,TRBJ1-1,TRBD1,CASTDGTDRMNTEAFF,TGTGCCAGTACCGACGGGACAGACCGAATGAACACTGAAGCTTTCTTT
16,few,TRBV9,TRBJ2-7,NA,CASSVGLPDQTYEQYF,TGTGCCAGCAGCGTAGGATTGCCGGATCAGACCTACGAGCAGTACTTC
14,many,TRBV5-5,TRBJ2-5,NA,CASSSRGFQETQYF,TGTGCCAGCAGCTCCAGGGGATTCCAAGAGACCCAGTACTTC
13,NA,TRBV12-3/TRBV12-4,TRBJ2-1,NA,CASSFGLNNEQFF,TGTGCCAGCAGTTTCGGACTGAACAATGAGCAGTTCTTC